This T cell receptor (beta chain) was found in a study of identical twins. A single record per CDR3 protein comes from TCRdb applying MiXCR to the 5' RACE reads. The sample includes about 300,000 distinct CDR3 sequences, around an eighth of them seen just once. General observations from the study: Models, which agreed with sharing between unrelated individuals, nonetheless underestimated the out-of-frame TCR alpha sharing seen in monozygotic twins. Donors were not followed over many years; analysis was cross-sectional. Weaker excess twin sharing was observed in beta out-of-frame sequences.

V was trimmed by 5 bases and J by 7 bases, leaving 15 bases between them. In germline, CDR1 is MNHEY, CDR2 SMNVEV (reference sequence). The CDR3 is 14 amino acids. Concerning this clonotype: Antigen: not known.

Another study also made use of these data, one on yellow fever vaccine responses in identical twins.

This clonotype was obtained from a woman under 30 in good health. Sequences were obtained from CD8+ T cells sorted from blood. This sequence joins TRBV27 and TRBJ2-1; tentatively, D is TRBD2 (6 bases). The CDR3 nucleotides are TGTGCCAGCAGTCCCTGGGCTAGCGCTAATGAGCAGTTCTTC. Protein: CASSPWASANEQFF.